Below, 9 T cell receptor beta chains from the same sample are listed, as sequenced in a study of blood T cells in healthy people across ages (dated by TCRdb to the mid-2010s). The library was generated by 5' RACE. Sequencing was performed on an Illumina HiSeq 2500. A second PCR of about 7 to 12 cycles was performed with a sample-barcoded 5' primer and a J-beta primer mix. The public reads were quality trimmed at Q25 with fastp and then assembled into clones with MiXCR by TCRdb, keeping productive beta chains. Rows with one shared CDR3 protein collapse into an entry with the most common genes and DNA. This sample lists roughly 1,500,000 distinct CDR3 sequences; roughly 32% were detected once. Of the sample, around 11% falls within the top ten clones. Sequenced input: blood. The source is a woman aged 25 to 39 in good health.

This clonotype was recorded only once. The chain links TRBV5-1 to TRBJ1-1; 9 bases map to TRBD1. With V trimmed by 0 bases and J by 1 base, 16 bases remained unmatched. The CDR3 has 20 residues. Germline assignment: CDR1 SGHRS and CDR2 YFSETQ. Written as DNA, the CDR3 is TGCGCCAGCAGCTTGGTTTGGCAACCGGACAGGGGCAGTGGGAACACTGAAGCTTTCTTT. It translates to CASSLVWQPDRGSGNTEAFF. The whole variable domain, remainder taken from reference TRBV5-1 and TRBJ1-1, is KAGVTQTPRYLIKTRGQQVTLSCSPISGHRSVSWYQQTPGQGLQFLFEYFSETQRNKGNFPGRFSGRQFSNSRSEMNVSTLELGDSALYLCASSLVWQPDRGSGNTEAFFGQGTRLTVV.

This clonotype appeared a few times. Germline and junction disagree at one end, which may indicate a read error. V gene TRBV5-6 combines with J gene TRBJ2-5, with 9 bases lining up with TRBD1. The CDR3 consists of 15 residues. From germline, CDR1 is SGHDT and CDR2 YYEEEE. This chain's CDR3 is CASSFGTGYQETQYF. The CDR3 DNA reads TGCGCCAGCAGCTTTGGGACAGGGTACCAAGAGACCCAGTACTTC.

The table lists this clonotype with many counts. The genes are TRBV6-5 and TRBJ2-7; the D gene is possibly TRBD2 (5 bases). The germline V and J ends were trimmed by 5 bases and 1 base, with 12 bases remaining between them. This CDR3 is 14 amino acids long. Germline-derived CDR1 and CDR2 are MNHEY and SVGAGI. CDR3 loop: CASSTGGTSYEQYF. CDR3 nucleotide sequence: TGTGCCAGCAGTACTGGAGGCACGTCCTACGAGCAGTACTTC.

This sequence joins TRBV28 and TRBJ2-5; D not resolved. V lost 3 bases and J 1 base, leaving 18 bases between the germline ends. The CDR3 is 17 residues long. Germline V CDR1 and CDR2: MDHEN, SYDVKM. CDR3 coding DNA: TGTGCCAGCAGTTTCCTGGCGAAGCTAACCATCCAAGAGACCCAGTACTTC. Encoded protein: CASSFLAKLTIQETQYF.

CDR3 DNA sequence: TGCAGTGCTAGACAAACCGGGACCCTAAACACCGGGGAGCTGTTTTTT. The encoded protein is CSARQTGTLNTGELFF. This rearrangement joins TRBV20-1 to TRBJ2-2; D possibly matches TRBD1 or TRBD2 (5 bases each). Germline lookup yields CDR1 DFQATT and CDR2 SNEGSKA (reference sequence). There are 16 residues in the CDR3. V lost 2 bases, J lost 2 bases, and 15 bases lay in between.

This clonotype was counted at least ten times. The chain combines TRBV12-3 or TRBV12-4 with TRBJ2-7; TRBD2 is a possible D gene (6 bases). V lost 5 bases and J lost 5, with 19 bases in between. The CDR3 is made up of 15 amino acids. The CDR3, as DNA: TGTGCCAGCAGTCCTCCTGGGGCACCGGGGGACGAGCAGTACTTC. Amino acids: CASSPPGAPGDEQYF.

V usage is TRBV20-1 and J usage is TRBJ2-7; a possible D gene is TRBD2 (6 bases). Germline lookup yields CDR1 DFQATT and CDR2 SNEGSKA (reference sequence). Deletions cut 0 bases from V and 0 bases from J, with 12 bases between. This CDR3 is 15 amino acids long. The CDR3 loop reads CSARDWGVSSYEQYF. For the CDR3, the DNA is TGCAGTGCTAGAGATTGGGGGGTCAGCTCCTACGAGCAGTACTTC.

As for this clonotype: One end of the junction is discordant with germline, which a read error may explain. The CDR3 DNA follows: TGTGCCAGCAGGATGCTGTCTCTCTCCAACGAGCAGTACTTC. Amino acid sequence: CASRMLSLSNEQYF. V gene TRBV5-6 combines with J gene TRBJ2-7; D call uncertain. The CDR3 runs to 14 residues. CDR1 and CDR2 (germline): SGHDT, YYEEEE.

This clonotype occurred many times. This rearrangement joins TRBV4-1 to TRBJ2-3, with D maybe TRBD2 (6 bases). CDR1 is MGHRA and CDR2 is YSYEKL in the germline V gene. There are 18 residues in the CDR3. Trimming shortened V by 1 base and J by 0 bases, and 17 bases separated the two germline ends. The DNA of the CDR3 is TGCGCCAGCAGCCAAGGGATAGGAGGGTCCGCTAGCACAGATACGCAGTATTTT. Its translation is CASSQGIGGSASTDTQYF.